The subject of this entry is one T cell receptor (beta chain). The antigen remains undetermined. The data belong to a study of OX40 agonist ivuxolimab in advanced cancers. Study as a whole: The drug used for patients, ivuxolimab, was an agonistic anti-OX40 (CD134) antibody.

The timepoints at which blood was sampled were baseline, cycle 4 day 1, and cycle 7 day 1. General study results and limits: In general, CD8+ T cells held more expanded clones than CD4+ did, on average.

The protocol was immunoSEQ multiplex PCR, while the TCRdb copy is restricted to in-frame clones and leaves out a portion. Of about 68,000 clones detected, more than 75% appear once; the ten largest clones hold about 2.1%. Looked up from germline, CDR1 is SNHLY and CDR2 is FYNNEI. The CDR3 extends over 13 amino acids. The trim removed 6 bases at V and 5 bases at J, leaving 4 bases unmatched. This sequence originates from an adult with an advanced solid tumor such as melanoma, head and neck, liver or kidney cancer. The sequencing used CD4+ or CD8+ T cells sorted from blood, collected in a trial of the OX40 agonist ivuxolimab. The chain recombines TRBV2 with TRBJ2-3, with 8 bases matching TRBD1. CDR3 protein: CASRPQGVDTQYF. CDR3 sequence (DNA): TGTGCCAGCAGACCACAGGGGGTAGATACGCAGTATTTT.